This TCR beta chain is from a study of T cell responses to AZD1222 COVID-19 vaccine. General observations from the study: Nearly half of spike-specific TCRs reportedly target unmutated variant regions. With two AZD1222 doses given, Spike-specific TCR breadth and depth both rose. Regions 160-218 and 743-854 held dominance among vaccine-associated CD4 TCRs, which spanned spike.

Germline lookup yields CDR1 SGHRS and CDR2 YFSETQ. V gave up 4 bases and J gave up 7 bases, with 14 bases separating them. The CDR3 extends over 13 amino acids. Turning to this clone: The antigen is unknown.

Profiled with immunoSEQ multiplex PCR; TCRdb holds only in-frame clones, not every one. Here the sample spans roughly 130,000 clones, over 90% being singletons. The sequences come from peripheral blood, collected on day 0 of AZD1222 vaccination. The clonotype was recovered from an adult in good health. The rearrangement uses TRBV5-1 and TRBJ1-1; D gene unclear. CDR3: CASSPREGGEAFF. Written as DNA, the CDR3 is TGCGCCAGCAGCCCTCGAGAAGGAGGTGAAGCTTTCTTT. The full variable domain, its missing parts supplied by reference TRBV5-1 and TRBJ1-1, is KAGVTQTPRYLIKTRGQQVTLSCSPISGHRSVSWYQQTPGQGLQFLFEYFSETQRNKGNFPGRFSGRQFSNSRSEMNVSTLELGDSALYLCASSPREGGEAFFGQGTRLTVV.